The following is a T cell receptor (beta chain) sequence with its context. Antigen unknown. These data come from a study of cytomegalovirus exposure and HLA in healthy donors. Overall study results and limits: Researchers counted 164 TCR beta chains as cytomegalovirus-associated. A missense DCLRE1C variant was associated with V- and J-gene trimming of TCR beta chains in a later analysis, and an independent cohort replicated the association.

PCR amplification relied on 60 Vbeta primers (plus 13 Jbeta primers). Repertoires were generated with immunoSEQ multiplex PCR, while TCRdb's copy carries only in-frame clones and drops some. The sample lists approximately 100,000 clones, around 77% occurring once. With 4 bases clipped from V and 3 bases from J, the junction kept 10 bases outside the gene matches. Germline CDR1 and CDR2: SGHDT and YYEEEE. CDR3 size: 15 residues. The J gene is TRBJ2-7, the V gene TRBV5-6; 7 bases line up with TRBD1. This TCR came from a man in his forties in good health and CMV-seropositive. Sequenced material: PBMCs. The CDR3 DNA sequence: TGTGCCAGCAGCCTGGTTGGGACAGCCAACTACGAGCAGTACTTC. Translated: CASSLVGTANYEQYF.